This T cell receptor beta chain appears in the sequencing data of a study of CD8+CD57+ T cells in acquired aplastic anemia. V dropped 0 bases and J dropped 7 bases, with 7 bases sitting between them. CDR1 is ENHRY and CDR2 is SYGVKD in the germline V gene. The CDR3 runs to 13 residues. Genomic DNA served as template for TCR beta VDJ and CDR3 profiling. TCRdb redid the calling of the reads with MiXCR, one entry per CDR3 protein. Here the sample spans under 200,000 distinct CDR3 sequences, roughly 50% being singletons. Patients sequenced had flow cytometry evidence of CD8+CD57+ cell expansion. The clonotype comes from a human donor with aplastic anemia. The sequencing sample was made of sorted CD4+, CD8+, or CD8+CD57+ T cells (not recorded which) from PBMCs. V gene TRBV10-3 combines with J gene TRBJ1-5, with TRBD1 as a possible D gene (5 bases). CDR3 in DNA: TGTGCCATCAGTGAGTCTGGGGGACAGCCCCAGCATTTT. This codes for CAISESGGQPQHF.